This TCR beta chain was identified during a study of molecular identifiers for immune sequencing clone quantification. CDR3 size: 13 residues. Trimming stripped 4 bases from V and 1 base from J, with 10 bases between. Per germline, CDR1 DFQATT and CDR2 SNEGSKA (reference sequence). Findings and caveats of the study: Sharing of a barcode by identical TCR molecules could cause highly expanded clone sizes to be underestimated.

TCRdb reprocessed the PCR reads with MiXCR, giving one entry per CDR3 protein. This table holds a few hundred thousand distinct CDR3 sequences, under 25% found once. Points on this clonotype: Antigen: not known.

This chain joins TRBV20-1 and TRBJ1-1; D remains ambiguous. The sequence came from a human donor in good health. Some libraries in this study had Jurkat cell RNA spiked in. The specimen was naive CD8+ T cells from blood, with Jurkat cell RNA spiked in. Subset of the sample: FACS-sorted CD8+CD4-CCR7+CD45RA+ naive T cells. In DNA form, the CDR3 reads TGCAGTGCTATGTGGACGCCGAACACTGAAGCTTTCTTT. Translation gives CSAMWTPNTEAFF.